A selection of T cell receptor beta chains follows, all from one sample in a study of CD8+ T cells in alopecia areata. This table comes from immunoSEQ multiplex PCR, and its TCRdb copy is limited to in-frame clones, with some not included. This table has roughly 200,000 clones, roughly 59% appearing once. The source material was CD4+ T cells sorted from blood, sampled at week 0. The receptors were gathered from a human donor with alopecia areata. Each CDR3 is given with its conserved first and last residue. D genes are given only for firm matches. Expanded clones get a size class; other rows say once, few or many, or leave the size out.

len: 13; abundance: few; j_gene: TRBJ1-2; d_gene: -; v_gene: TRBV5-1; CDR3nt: TGCGCCAGCAGCCTCCGGGGCGACTATGGCTACACCTTC; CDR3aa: CASSLRGDYGYTF
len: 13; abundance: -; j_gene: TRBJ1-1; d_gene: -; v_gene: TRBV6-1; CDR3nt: TGTGCCAGCAGTGAGCGACCCGCCCCTGAAGCTTTCTTT; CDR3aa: CASSERPAPEAFF
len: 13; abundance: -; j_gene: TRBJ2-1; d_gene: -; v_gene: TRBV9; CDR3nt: TGTGCCAGCAGCGTGACAGCTAACAATGAGCAGTTCTTC; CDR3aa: CASSVTANNEQFF
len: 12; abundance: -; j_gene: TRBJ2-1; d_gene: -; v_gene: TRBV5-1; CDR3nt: TGCGCCAGCAGCTTGAAGGGGACGGAGCAGTTCTTC; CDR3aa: CASSLKGTEQFF
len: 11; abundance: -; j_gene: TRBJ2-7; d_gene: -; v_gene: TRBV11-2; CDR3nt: TGTGCCAGCAGCGGCAACTACGAGCAGTACTTC; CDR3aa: CASSGNYEQYF
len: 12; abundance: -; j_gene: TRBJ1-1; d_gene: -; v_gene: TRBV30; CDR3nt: TGTGCCTGGAGATTCTCGGGTACTGAAGCTTTCTTT; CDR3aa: CAWRFSGTEAFF
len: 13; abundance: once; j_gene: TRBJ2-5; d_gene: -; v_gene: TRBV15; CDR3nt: TGTGCCACCAGCAGAACAGAAAGAGAGACCCAGTACTTC; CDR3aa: CATSRTERETQYF
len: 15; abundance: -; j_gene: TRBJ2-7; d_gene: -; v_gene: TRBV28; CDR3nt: TGTGCCAGCAGTTTAGATTTAGGGGAGGTTTACGAGCAGTACTTC; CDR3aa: CASSLDLGEVYEQYF
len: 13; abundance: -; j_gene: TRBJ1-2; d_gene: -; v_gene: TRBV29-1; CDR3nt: TGCAGCGCCGACGGGGGTTCAAACCCGGGCTACACCTTC; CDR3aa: CSADGGSNPGYTF
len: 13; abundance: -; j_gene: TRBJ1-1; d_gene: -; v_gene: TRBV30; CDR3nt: TGTGCCTGGAAAGGAGGCCTGAACACTGAAGCTTTCTTT; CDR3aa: CAWKGGLNTEAFF
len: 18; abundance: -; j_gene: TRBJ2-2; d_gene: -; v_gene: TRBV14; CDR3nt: TGTGCCAGCAGCCAAGATAGAATCGGGGTATTGAACACCGGGGAGCTGTTTTTT; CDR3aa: CASSQDRIGVLNTGELFF
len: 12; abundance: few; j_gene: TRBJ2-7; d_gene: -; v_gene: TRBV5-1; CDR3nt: TGCGCCAGCAGCCCAAGGACAGACGAGCAGTACTTC; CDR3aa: CASSPRTDEQYF
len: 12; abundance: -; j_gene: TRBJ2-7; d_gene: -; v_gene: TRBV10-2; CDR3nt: TGCGCCAGCAGTGAGGGGCAGGGCGAGCAGTACTTC; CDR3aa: CASSEGQGEQYF
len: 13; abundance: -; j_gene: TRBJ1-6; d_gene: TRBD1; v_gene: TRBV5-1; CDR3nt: TGCGCCAGCAAGACGGACAGGAATTCACCCCTCCACTTT; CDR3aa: CASKTDRNSPLHF
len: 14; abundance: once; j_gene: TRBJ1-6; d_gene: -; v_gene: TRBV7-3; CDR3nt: TGTGCCAGCAGCTTAAGGGCCTTTAATTCACCCCTCCACTTT; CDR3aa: CASSLRAFNSPLHF
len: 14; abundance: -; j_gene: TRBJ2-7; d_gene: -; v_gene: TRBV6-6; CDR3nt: TGTGCCAGCAGTATTGGACTTAACTCCTACGAGCAGTACTTC; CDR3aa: CASSIGLNSYEQYF
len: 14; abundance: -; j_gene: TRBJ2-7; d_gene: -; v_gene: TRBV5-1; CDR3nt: TGCGCCAGCAGCTGGGGGGTGAGCTCCTACGAGCAGTACTTC; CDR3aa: CASSWGVSSYEQYF
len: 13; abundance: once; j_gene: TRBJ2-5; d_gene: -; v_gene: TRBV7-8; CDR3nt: TGTGCCAGCAGCTTGTCCAGTCAAGAGACCCAGTACTTC; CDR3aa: CASSLSSQETQYF
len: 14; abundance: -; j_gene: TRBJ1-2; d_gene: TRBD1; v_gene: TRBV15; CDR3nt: TGTGCCACCAGCAGAGCGACAGGGACCTATGGCTACACCTTC; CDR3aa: CATSRATGTYGYTF
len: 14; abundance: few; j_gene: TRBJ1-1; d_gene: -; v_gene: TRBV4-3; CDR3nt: TGCGCCAGCAGCCTCACCGCAGGGGAAACTGAAGCTTTCTTT; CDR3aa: CASSLTAGETEAFF
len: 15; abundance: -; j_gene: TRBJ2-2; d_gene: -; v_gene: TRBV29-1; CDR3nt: TGCAGCGTTGATAATAGCGGTTTTGGGACCGGGGAGCTGTTTTTT; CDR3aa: CSVDNSGFGTGELFF
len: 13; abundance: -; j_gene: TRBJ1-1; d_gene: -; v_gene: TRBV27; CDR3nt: TGTGCCAGCAGTCACAATCGACAGGCGGAAGCTTTCTTT; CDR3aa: CASSHNRQAEAFF
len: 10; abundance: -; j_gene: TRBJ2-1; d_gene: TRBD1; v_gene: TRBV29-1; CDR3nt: TGCAGCGTGCAGGGGGCAGTTCAGTTCTTC; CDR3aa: CSVQGAVQFF
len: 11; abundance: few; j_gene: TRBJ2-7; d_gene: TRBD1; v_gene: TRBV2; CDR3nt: TGTGCCAGCAGTCCCAGGGGGGAGCAGTACTTC; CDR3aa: CASSPRGEQYF
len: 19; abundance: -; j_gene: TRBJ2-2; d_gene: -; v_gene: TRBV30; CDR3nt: TGTGCCTGGAGTGCCCGCCCGGGGATGATAGGGATGAACACCGGGGAGCTGTTTTTT; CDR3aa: CAWSARPGMIGMNTGELFF
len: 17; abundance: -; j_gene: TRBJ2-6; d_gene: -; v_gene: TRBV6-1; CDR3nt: TGTGCCAGCAGTAAAGATGACAAACACTCTGGGGCCAACGTCCTGACTTTC; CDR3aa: CASSKDDKHSGANVLTF
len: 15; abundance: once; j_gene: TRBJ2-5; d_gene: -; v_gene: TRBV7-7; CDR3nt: TGTGCCAGCAGATGGACGCATCCCACCCAAGAGACCCAGTACTTC; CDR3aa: CASRWTHPTQETQYF
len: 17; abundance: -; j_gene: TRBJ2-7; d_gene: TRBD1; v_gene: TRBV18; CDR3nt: TGTGCCAGCTCACCGTCCACGGGACAGGGGATGGTTTACGAGCAGTACTTC; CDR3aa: CASSPSTGQGMVYEQYF
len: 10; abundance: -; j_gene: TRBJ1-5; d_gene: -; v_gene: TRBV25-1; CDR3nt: TGTGCCAGCACGGGTCAGCCCCAGCATTTT; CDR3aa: CASTGQPQHF
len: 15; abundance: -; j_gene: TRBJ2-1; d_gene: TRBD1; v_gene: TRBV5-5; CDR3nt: TGTGCCAGCAGCTTGGCCGGGACAGGGGCGGATGAGCAGTTCTTC; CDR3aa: CASSLAGTGADEQFF
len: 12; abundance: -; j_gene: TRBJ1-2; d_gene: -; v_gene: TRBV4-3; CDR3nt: TGCGCCAGCAGCCAAGATCAAAACGGCTACACCTTC; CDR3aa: CASSQDQNGYTF
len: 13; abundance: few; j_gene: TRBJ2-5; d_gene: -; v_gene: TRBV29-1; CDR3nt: TGCAGCGTTCTAGGACCCGGGGTGGAGACCCAGTACTTC; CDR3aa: CSVLGPGVETQYF
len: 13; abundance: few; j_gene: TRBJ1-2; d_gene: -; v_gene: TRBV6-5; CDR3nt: TGTGCCAGCAGTGTCGCCTTTAACTATGGCTACACCTTC; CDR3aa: CASSVAFNYGYTF
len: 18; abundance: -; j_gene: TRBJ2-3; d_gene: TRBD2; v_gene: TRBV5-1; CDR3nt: TGCGCCAGCAGCTTGATCACTAGCGGGACCATGGGGGCAGATACGCAGTATTTT; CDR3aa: CASSLITSGTMGADTQYF
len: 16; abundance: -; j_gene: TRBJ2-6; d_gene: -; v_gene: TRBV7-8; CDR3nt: TGTGCCAGCAGCTTAGCGACCACAGATGGGGCCAACGTCCTGACTTTC; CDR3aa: CASSLATTDGANVLTF